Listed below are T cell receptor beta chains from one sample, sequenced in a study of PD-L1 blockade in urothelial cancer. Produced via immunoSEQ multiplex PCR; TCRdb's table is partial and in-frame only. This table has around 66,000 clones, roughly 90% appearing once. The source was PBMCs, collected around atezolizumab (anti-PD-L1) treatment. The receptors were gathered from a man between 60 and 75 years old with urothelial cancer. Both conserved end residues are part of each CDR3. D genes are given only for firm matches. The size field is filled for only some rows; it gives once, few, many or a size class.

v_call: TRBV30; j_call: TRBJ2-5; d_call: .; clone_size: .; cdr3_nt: TGTGCTGCCCCAGGGGCGGCGGAGACCCAGTACTTC; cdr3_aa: CAAPGAAETQYF
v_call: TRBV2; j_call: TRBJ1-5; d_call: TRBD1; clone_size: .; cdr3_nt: TGTGCCAGCGGTGAGGACAGGGGCGGCAATCAGCCCCAGCATTTT; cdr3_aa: CASGEDRGGNQPQHF
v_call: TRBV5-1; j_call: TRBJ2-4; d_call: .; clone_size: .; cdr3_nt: TGCGCCAGCAGCTTGGCTCGACAGATAGCCAAAAACATTCAGTACTTC; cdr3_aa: CASSLARQIAKNIQYF
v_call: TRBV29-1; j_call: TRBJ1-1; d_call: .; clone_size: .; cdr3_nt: TGCAGCGTTGAAGACGTAAATGAAGCTTTCTTT; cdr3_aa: CSVEDVNEAFF
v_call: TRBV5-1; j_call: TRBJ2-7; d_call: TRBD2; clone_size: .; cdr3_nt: TGCGCCAGCAGCTTGGTGGACTGGACCGGCGGGAGCGGAACCTACGAGCAGTACTTC; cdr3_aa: CASSLVDWTGGSGTYEQYF
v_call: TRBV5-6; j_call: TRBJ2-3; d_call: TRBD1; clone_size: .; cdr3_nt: TGTGCCAGCAGCGAGGGGACAGGGACCACAGATACGCAGTATTTT; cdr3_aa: CASSEGTGTTDTQYF
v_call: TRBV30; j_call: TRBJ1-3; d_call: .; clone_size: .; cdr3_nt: TGTGCCTGGAGAAGCATCGTTGGAAACACCATATATTTT; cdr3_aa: CAWRSIVGNTIYF
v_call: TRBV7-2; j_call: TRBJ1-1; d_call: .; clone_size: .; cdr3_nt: TGTGCCAGCAGCCCTCGGGGGGAATACAGGGAAGCTTTCTTT; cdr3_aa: CASSPRGEYREAFF
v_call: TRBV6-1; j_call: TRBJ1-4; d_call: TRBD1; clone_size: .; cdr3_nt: TGTGCCAGCAGTGACCGGACAGGGGTTTATGAAAAACTGTTTTTT; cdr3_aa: CASSDRTGVYEKLFF
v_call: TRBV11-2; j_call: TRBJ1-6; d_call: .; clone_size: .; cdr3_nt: TGTGCCAGCAGCGGTTGGGCCGGGACACCCCTCCACTTT; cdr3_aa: CASSGWAGTPLHF
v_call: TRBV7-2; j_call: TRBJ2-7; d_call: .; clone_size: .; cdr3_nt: TGTGCCAGCAGCTTGGTAGGAGCAAATGGGGCATACGAGCAGTACTTC; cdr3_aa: CASSLVGANGAYEQYF
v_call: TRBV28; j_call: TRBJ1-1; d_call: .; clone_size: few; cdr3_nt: TGTGCCAGCAGTTTATTTGGGGGCCGGAGTATGAACACTGAAGCTTTCTTT; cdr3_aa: CASSLFGGRSMNTEAFF
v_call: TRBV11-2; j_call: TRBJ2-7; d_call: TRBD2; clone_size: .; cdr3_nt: TGTGCCAGCAGCTTAGGTAGCGGGGGCTACGAGCAGTACTTC; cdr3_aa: CASSLGSGGYEQYF
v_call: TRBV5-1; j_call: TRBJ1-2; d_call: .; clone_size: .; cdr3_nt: TGCGCCAGCAGCCGGAACGGGGGAGCGGTGTCTGGCTACACCTTC; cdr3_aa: CASSRNGGAVSGYTF
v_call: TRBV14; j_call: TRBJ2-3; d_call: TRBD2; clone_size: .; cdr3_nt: TGTGCCAGCAGCCAAGGGGACTACTTAGGCACAGATACGCAGTATTTT; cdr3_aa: CASSQGDYLGTDTQYF
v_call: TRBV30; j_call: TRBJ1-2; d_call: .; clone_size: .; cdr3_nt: TGTGCCTGGAGTGTAGTGAGAGGGGGAATGGACTATGGCTACACCTTC; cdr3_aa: CAWSVVRGGMDYGYTF
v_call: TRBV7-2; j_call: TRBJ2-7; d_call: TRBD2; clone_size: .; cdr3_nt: TGTGCCAGCAGCTTAGTAGCGGGAGGGCCCCACGAGCAGTACTTC; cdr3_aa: CASSLVAGGPHEQYF
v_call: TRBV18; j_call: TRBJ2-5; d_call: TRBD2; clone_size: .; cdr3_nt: TGTGCCAGCTCACCACTCTCATGGACTAGCGGGAGTGGTGAGACCCAGTACTTC; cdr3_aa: CASSPLSWTSGSGETQYF
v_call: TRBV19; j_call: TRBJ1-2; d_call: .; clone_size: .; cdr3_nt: TGTGCCAGTATAAAGTCTCGGGTTCAGGGTGGCTACACCTTC; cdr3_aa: CASIKSRVQGGYTF
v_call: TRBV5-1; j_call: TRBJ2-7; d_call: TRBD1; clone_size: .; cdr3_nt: TGCGCCAGCAGACGCGAGACAGGGGTCGACTACGAGCAGTACTTC; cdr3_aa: CASRRETGVDYEQYF
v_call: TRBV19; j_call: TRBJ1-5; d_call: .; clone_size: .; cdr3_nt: TGTGCCAGTATCAATAGGGGCCCGACTTACAATCAGCCCCAGCATTTT; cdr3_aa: CASINRGPTYNQPQHF
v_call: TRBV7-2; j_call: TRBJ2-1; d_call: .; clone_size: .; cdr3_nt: TGTGCCAGCAGCCTAGCCTCCTACTACAATGAGCAGTTCTTC; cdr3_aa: CASSLASYYNEQFF
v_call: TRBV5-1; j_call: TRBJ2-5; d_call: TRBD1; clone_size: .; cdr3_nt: TGCGCCAGCAGCTCGGGACAGGGGGGTTCGGAGACCCAGTACTTC; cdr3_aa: CASSSGQGGSETQYF
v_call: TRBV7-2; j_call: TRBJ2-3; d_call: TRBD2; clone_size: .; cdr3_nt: TGTGCCAGCAGCTACCTAGCGGATATGAGCACAGATACGCAGTATTTT; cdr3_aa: CASSYLADMSTDTQYF
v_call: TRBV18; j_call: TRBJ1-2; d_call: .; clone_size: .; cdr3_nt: TGTGCCAGCTCACCAGGAGGGAACTATGGCTACACCTTC; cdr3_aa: CASSPGGNYGYTF
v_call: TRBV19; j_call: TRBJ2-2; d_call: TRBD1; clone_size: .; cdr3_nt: TGTGCCAGTAGTCGACAGGGGGTTGAAGTCGGGGAGCTGTTTTTT; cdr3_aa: CASSRQGVEVGELFF
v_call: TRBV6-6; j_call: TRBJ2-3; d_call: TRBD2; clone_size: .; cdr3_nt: TGTGCCAGCAGTCCTAGCGGGGCTAGCACAGATACGCAGTATTTT; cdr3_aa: CASSPSGASTDTQYF
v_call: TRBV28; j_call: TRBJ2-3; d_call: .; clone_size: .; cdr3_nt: TGTGCCACCACAAGCGGGTCTGGCACAGATACGCAGTATTTT; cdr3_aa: CATTSGSGTDTQYF
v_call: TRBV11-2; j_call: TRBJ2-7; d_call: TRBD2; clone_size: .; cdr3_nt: TGTGCCAGCAGCTTAGAGTTGGCTAGCGGGACCCACGAGCAGTACTTC; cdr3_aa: CASSLELASGTHEQYF
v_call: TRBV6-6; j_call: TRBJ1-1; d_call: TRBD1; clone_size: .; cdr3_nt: TGTGCCAGCACCAGGGACAGGGCAGCCACTGAAGCTTTCTTT; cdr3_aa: CASTRDRAATEAFF
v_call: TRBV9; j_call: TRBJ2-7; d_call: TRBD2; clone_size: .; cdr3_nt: TGTGCCAGCAGCCGAGCTGGGACTAGTAGTCGCGAGCAGTACTTC; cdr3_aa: CASSRAGTSSREQYF
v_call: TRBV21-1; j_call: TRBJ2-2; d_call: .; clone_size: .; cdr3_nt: TGTGCCAGGACGCGGTACACCGGGGAGCTGTTTTTT; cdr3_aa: CARTRYTGELFF
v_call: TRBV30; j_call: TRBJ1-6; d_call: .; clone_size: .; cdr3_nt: TGTGCAAGGAATGAGGGGGTGAATTCACCCCTCCACTTT; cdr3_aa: CARNEGVNSPLHF
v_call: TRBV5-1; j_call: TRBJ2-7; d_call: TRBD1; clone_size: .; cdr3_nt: TGCGCCAGCAGCTCTGGACAGGGGGCGTACGAGCAGTACTTC; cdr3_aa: CASSSGQGAYEQYF
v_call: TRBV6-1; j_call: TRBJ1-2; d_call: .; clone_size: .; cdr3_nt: TGTGCCAGCAGTGAAGACGGGGGGTCAGTATATGGCTACACCTTC; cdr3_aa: CASSEDGGSVYGYTF
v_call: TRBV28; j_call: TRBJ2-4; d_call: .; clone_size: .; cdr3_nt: TGTGCGAAGCAGGATCCCGTAGCCAAAAACATTCAGTACTTC; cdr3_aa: CAKQDPVAKNIQYF
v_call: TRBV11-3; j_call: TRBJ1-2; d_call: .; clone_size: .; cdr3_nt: TGTGCCAGCAGCTTAGAGTCGCGGGGCGGCTATGGCTACACCTTC; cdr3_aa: CASSLESRGGYGYTF
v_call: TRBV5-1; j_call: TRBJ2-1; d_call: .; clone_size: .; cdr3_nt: TGCGCCAGCAGCTGGGGCGGGGCTAGAGGGTTCAGTGAGCAGTTCTTC; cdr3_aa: CASSWGGARGFSEQFF
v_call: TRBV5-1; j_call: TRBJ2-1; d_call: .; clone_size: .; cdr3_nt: TGCGCCAGCAGCTCCTCGGGACAAAACAATGAGCAGTTCTTC; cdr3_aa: CASSSSGQNNEQFF
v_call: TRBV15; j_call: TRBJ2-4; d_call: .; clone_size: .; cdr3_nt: TGTGCCACCAGCAGCGAATTTATGGACACCCTGCCGTGCTTC; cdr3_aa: CATSSEFMDTLPCF
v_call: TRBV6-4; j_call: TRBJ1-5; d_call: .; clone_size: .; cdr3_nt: TGTGCCAGCAGTGACGGGGGGACTCAGCCCCAGCATTTT; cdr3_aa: CASSDGGTQPQHF
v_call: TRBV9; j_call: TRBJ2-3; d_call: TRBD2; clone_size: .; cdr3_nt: TGTGCCAGCAGCGCAGGACAAGTCGGGGGGGATACGCAGTATTTT; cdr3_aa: CASSAGQVGGDTQYF